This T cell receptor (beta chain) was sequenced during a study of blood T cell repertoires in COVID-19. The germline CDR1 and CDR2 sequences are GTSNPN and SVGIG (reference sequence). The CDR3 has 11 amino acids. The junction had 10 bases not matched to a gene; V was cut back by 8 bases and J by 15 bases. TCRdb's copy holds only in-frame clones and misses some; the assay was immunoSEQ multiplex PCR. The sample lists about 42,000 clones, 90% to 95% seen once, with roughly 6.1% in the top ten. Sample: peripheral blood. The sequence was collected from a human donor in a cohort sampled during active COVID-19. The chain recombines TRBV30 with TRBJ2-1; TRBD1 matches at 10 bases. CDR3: CAEQRGQGWFF. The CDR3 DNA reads TGTGCCGAGCAGCGGGGACAGGGGTGGTTCTTC.